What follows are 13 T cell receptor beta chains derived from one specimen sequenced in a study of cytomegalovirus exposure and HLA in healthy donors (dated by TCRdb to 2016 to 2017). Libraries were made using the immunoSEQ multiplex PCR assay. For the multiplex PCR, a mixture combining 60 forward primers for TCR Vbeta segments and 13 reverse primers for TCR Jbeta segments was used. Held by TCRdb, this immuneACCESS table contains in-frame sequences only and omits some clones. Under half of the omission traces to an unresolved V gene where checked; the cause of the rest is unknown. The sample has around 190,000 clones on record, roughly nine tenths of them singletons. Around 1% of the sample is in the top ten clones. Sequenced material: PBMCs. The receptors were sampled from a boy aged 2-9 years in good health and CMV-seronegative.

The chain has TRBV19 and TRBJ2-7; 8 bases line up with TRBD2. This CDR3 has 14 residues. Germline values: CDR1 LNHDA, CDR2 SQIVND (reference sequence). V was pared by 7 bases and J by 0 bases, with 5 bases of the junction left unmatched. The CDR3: CASTAGGSSYEQYF. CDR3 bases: TGTGCCAGTACGGCGGGGGGTAGCTCCTACGAGCAGTACTTC.

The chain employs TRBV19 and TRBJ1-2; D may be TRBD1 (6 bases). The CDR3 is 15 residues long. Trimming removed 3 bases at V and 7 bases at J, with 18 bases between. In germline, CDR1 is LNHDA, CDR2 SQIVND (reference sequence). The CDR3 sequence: CASSIGQGTSGGYTF. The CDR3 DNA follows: TGTGCCAGTAGTATCGGGCAGGGGACGTCTGGTGGCTACACCTTC.

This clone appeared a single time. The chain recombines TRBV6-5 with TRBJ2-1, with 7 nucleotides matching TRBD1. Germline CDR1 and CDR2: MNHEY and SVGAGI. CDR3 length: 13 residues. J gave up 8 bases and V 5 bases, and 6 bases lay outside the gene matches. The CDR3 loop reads CASSAGTADEQFF. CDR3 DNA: TGTGCCAGCAGTGCCGGGACAGCGGATGAGCAGTTCTTC.

CDR3 DNA sequence: TGTGCCAGCAGCCAAAATAGCGGCCCTTTGGCCCAGTACTTC. It is translated as CASSQNSGPLAQYF. The chain is built from TRBV14 and TRBJ2-5; the D gene is possibly TRBD2 (6 bases). Germline V gene sequence: CDR1 SGHDN, CDR2 FVKESK. The CDR3 loop spans 14 amino acids. With 2 bases removed from V and 9 bases from J, the gap between germline ends came to 16 bases.

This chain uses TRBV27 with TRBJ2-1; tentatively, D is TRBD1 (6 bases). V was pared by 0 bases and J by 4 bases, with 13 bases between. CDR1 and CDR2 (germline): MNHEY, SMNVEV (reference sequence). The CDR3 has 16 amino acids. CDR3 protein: CASSLSAGVLYNEQFF. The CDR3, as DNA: TGTGCCAGCAGTTTATCGGCAGGGGTCCTTTACAATGAGCAGTTCTTC.

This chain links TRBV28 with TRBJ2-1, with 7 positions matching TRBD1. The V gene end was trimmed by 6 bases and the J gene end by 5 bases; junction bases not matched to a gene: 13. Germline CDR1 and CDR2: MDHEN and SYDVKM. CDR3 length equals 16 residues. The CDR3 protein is CASSLLSGTDHNEQFF. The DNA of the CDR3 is TGTGCCAGCAGCCTTTTATCCGGGACAGACCACAATGAGCAGTTCTTC.

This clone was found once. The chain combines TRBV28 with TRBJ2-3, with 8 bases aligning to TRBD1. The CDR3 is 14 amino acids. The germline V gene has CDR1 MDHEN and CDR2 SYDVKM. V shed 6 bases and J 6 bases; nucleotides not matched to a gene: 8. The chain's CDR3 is CASRRGQGGDTQYF. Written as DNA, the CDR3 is TGTGCCAGCAGAAGAGGACAGGGCGGCGATACGCAGTATTTT.

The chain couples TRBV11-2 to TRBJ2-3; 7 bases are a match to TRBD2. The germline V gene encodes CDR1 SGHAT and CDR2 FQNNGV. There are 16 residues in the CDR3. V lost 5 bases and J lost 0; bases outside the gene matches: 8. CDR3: CASSPGWRGSTDTQYF. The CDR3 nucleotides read TGTGCCAGCAGCCCTGGCTGGCGGGGGAGCACAGATACGCAGTATTTT.

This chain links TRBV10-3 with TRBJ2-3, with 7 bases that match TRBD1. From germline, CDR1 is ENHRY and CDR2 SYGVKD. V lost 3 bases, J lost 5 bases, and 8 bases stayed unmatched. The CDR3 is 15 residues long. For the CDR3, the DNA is TGTGCCATCAGTGATACAGGGGAGCGGAAAGATACGCAGTATTTT. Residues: CAISDTGERKDTQYF.

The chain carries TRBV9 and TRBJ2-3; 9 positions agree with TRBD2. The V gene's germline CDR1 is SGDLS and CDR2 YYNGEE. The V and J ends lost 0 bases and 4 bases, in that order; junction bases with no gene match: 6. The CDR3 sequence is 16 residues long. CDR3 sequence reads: CASSVGVSSGADTQYF. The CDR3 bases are TGTGCCAGCAGCGTAGGGGTGTCTAGCGGGGCAGATACGCAGTATTTT.

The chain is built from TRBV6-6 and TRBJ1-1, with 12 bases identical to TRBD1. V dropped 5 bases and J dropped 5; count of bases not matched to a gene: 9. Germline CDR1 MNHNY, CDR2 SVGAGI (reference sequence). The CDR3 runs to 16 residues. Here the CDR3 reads CASSKPGQGAKTEAFF. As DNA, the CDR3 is TGTGCCAGCAGTAAACCGGGACAGGGGGCGAAAACTGAAGCTTTCTTT.

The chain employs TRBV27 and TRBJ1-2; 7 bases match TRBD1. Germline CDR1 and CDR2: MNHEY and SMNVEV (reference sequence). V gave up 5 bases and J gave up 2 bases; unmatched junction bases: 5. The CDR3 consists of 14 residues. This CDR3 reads CASSPFRGNYGYTF. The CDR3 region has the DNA TGTGCCAGCAGTCCTTTCAGGGGGAACTATGGCTACACCTTC.

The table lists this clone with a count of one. The CDR3 nucleotides read TGTGCCAGCAGTCAGGACAGGGCCTATGGCTACACCTTC. Its translation: CASSQDRAYGYTF. This chain links TRBV6-1 with TRBJ1-2; 8 bases fit TRBD1. Trimming took 5 bases from V and 4 from J; bases not matched to a gene: 3. In germline, CDR1 is MNHNS, CDR2 SASEGT. This CDR3 contains 13 residues.